This T cell receptor beta chain was retrieved from a study of monozygotic twins with cystic fibrosis. Study overall: With about 16 PCR cycles, barcoded libraries came from roughly 2.8 micrograms of fragmented DNA. Study outcomes and limitations: Clonality was generally low (median about 0.0097), higher in the most severe patients.

Germline CDR1 and CDR2: MNHEY and SVGAGI. The V end was cut by 6 bases, the J end by 3 bases, with 10 bases between. This CDR3 region has 13 residues. Note on this clone: Its antigen is as yet unknown.

Produced via immunoSEQ multiplex PCR; TCRdb's table is partial and in-frame only. This sample has 12,000 to 15,000 clones; roughly 98% occur once, and the top ten carry 0.41%. The rearrangement uses TRBV6-5 and TRBJ2-3; possible D gene TRBD2, 5 bases. The receptor was derived from a girl aged 2 to 10 with cystic fibrosis. The source material was blood. The CDR3 region has the DNA TGTGCCAGCAGGGAGGCTGGGACAGATACGCAGTATTTT. Amino acids: CASREAGTDTQYF.